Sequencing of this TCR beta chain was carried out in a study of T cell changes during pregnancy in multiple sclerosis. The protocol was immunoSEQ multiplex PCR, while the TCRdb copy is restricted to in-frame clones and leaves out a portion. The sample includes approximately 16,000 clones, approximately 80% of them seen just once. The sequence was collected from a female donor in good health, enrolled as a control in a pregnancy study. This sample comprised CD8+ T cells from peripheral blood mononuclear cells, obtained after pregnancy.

The CDR3 bases are TGTGCCAGCAGAAAACGGGGACTAGCGATATCTTACGAGCAGTACTTC. Its protein is CASRKRGLAISYEQYF. The V and J genes are TRBV5-6 and TRBJ2-7, with TRBD2 matching over 10 bases. V gave up 5 bases and J gave up 4 bases; unmatched junction bases: 12. The CDR3 sequence is 16 residues long. Germline lookup yields CDR1 SGHDT and CDR2 YYEEEE.